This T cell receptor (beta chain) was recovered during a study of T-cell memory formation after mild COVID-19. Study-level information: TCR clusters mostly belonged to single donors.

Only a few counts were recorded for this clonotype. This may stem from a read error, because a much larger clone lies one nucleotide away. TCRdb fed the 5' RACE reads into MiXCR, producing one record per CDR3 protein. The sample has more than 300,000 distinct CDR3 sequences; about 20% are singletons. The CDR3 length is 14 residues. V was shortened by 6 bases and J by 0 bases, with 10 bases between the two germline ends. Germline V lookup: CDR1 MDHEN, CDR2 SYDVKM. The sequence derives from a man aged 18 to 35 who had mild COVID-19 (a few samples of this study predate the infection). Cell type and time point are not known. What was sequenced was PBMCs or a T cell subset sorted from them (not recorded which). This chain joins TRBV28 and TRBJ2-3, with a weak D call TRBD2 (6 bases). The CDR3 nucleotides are TGTGCCAGCAGAGACGGGGGAAGCACAGATACGCAGTATTTT. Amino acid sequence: CASRDGGSTDTQYF.